Listed below are T cell receptor beta chains from one sample, sequenced in a study of technical replicates of blood from several donors. Sequenced by immunoSEQ multiplex PCR; TCRdb stores in-frame clones only, minus some. The sample has nearly 90,000 clones, over 90% seen once. Sequenced material: T cells isolated from PBMCs. The receptors were sampled from a human donor in good health. Both conserved end residues are part of each CDR3.

J	V	CDR3
TRBJ2-5	TRBV9	CASSVDLQETQYF
TRBJ2-3	TRBV4-1	CASSQEAFLGTDTQYF
TRBJ2-1	TRBV19	CATSSRPSQPSYNEQFF
TRBJ1-1	TRBV27	CASSLSIEGWNTEAFF
TRBJ1-2	TRBV25-1	CASTDRGRYGYTF
TRBJ2-7	TRBV10-3	CAISTVTYEQYF
TRBJ2-2	TRBV9	CASSYAGLGTGELFF
TRBJ1-2	TRBV4-3	CASSQDSGVSDGYTF
TRBJ2-1	TRBV7-9	CASSLVGLAGGPYNEQFF
TRBJ1-1	TRBV7-9	CASSLVLGGQLGAFF
TRBJ1-1	TRBV28	CASSSDSETYTEAFF
TRBJ1-1	TRBV29-1	CSVLRGLNTEAFF
TRBJ2-7	TRBV6-1	CASSEVRFYEQYF
TRBJ1-2	TRBV28	CASTDGDRGVYGYTF
TRBJ1-1	TRBV7-6	CASSLTGDTEAFF
TRBJ2-5	TRBV5-8	CASSQDRQETQYF
TRBJ2-7	TRBV19	CASSTARDRGRDEQYF
TRBJ2-1	TRBV28	CASSLASGNEQFF
TRBJ2-7	TRBV18	CASSPRTGRNYEQYF
TRBJ2-7	TRBV30	CAWGQGSHEQYF
TRBJ2-3	TRBV10-3	CAIAAGFTDTQYF
TRBJ1-5	TRBV18	CASSQTGTGVEPQHF
TRBJ1-1	TRBV2	CASKRQNTEAFF
TRBJ1-2	TRBV30	CAWAGTGGSGYTF
TRBJ1-1	TRBV11-1	CASSLGLANTEAFF
TRBJ1-1	TRBV28	CASSFGTGRAFF
TRBJ1-2	TRBV5-4	CASSLGQSNYGYTF
TRBJ1-3	TRBV5-4	CASSPMGSSGNTIYF
TRBJ2-7	TRBV19	CASSMGAGGPEQYF
TRBJ1-2	TRBV25-1	CASRRQGSDGYTF
TRBJ2-7	TRBV5-4	CASSSNGRHSSYEQYF
TRBJ2-1	TRBV5-1	CASSHDRSRNNEQFF
TRBJ2-7	TRBV5-1	CASSSGTAYEQYF
TRBJ2-7	TRBV7-2	CASSFNSFYEQYF
TRBJ2-1	TRBV27	CASSLIQGVRDEQFF
TRBJ2-7	TRBV7-9	CASSYGLQNYEQYF
TRBJ2-3	TRBV10-1	CASSEKVAGGPDTQYF
TRBJ2-5	TRBV19	CASSRPRTGRTETQYF
TRBJ2-1	TRBV25-1	CASRPQGGTYNEQFF
TRBJ1-1	TRBV30	CAWRPNRDREAFF
TRBJ1-2	TRBV25-1	CASSEVANYGYTF
TRBJ1-1	TRBV19	CASSTTGKGNTEAFF
TRBJ2-5	TRBV15	CATSRPLRGETQYF
TRBJ1-4	TRBV7-2	CASSLDRGREKLFF
TRBJ1-1	TRBV7-9	CASSLEQGVATEAFF
TRBJ2-1	TRBV29-1	CSVESGRARNEQFF
TRBJ2-3	TRBV19	CASSGTSGRAPTDTQYF
TRBJ1-2	TRBV6-5	CASSYGGHYGYTF
TRBJ2-1	TRBV16	CASSQSAGVWQFF
TRBJ1-2	TRBV2	CASRRQGGYGYTF
TRBJ1-5	TRBV7-2	CASSLGLGGQPQHF
TRBJ2-2	TRBV5-1	CASSFTGYTGELFF